This TCR beta chain came from a study of spatial heterogeneity in lung cancer (dated by TCRdb to about 2019). Notes on the research overall: More beta-chain than alpha-chain transcripts were consistently detected, likely reflecting higher beta-chain transcript abundance. In the raw uncorrected reads, each unique combination of TCR and UMI appeared more than ten times on average. In non-small cell lung cancer, the study quantitatively compared TCR alpha and beta repertoires across several tumor regions, matched nontumor lung, and blood. The study linked features of the TCR repertoire to counts of nonsynonymous mutations, which were determined by whole-exome sequencing of tumor tissue. At surgery, both alpha and beta chains were TCR-sequenced in 200 to 250 tumor regions, approximately 64 matched nontumor lung samples and over 50 PBMC samples. The study at large found these results: Additional single-cell paired TCR alpha and beta sequencing was considered necessary to confirm, at a functional level, the hypothesis that regional TCRs recognize regional mutations. Ubiquitous expanded tumor TCRs showed up in blood more often at tumor resection than at routine follow-up.

This clonotype was seen repeatedly, ten times or more. This clone's antigen is unknown. The record has no base qualities; no much larger clone is one base away. This sample's time point label indicates: sample taken at primary tumor resection. For TCR sequencing, whole RNA was extracted from tumor and nontumor lung tissue, or from cryopreserved PBMC samples, and no cell sorting was done. Donors were some 70 patients with early-stage, untreated non-small cell lung cancer from the lung TRACERx cohort. A patient was chosen for TCR sequencing only when enough RNA was available from at least two tumor regions. Receptor amplification or capture employed 5' RACE. Sequencing was performed on a NextSeq 500. To allow correction of PCR and sequencing errors, the TCR library protocol tagged every TCR cDNA molecule with a unique molecular identifier. On the authors' methods: TCR identification, UMI-based error correction and CDR3 extraction were all carried out with Decombinator tools. Expanded TCRs were defined as those above a frequency of 2 per 1,000, corresponding to the top 1% of the tumor frequency distribution. Each repertoire was subsampled 100 times to 5,000 TCRs, after which Renyi diversity was computed with the R vegan package. CDR3 similarity networks were built from amino acid triplet string-kernel similarity, with CDR3s being connected when pairwise similarity was above 0.82. Using fastp at Q25 and MiXCR, TCRdb reprocessed the public reads and kept productive beta chains. For every CDR3 protein sequence, its rows merge into one entry that carries the most common genes and DNA. These V and J calls rely on TCRdb rather than the paper's analysis. The sample yields 20,000 to 25,000 distinct CDR3 sequences; roughly 4.6% were counted once. 30% to 40% of the sample comes from the top ten.

Its CDR3 holds 17 amino acids, cysteine through phenylalanine. Left in the record is the CDR3 DNA by itself, 51 bases read in frame from the first base. The germline V gene (reference sequence) gives CDR1 as MNHEY and CDR2 as SMNVEV. Trimming accounts for 5 bases at V and 8 bases at J, while the number of junction bases matched to no gene is 17. This sequence was found in a male donor with early-stage non-small cell lung cancer. The chain employs TRBV27 and TRBJ2-1, with TRBD2 identical over 8 junction bases. The sequencing here drew on PBMCs, taken at surgery. CDR3 sequence: CASSPQAGALKVDEQFF. The DNA sequence is given as TGTGCCAGCAGTCCCCAAGCGGGGGCCCTCAAGGTAGATGAGCAGTTCTTC.